The present entry profiles one T cell receptor beta chain with its context. These data come from a study of control samples from healthy donors and cancer patients. Profiled with immunoSEQ multiplex PCR; TCRdb holds only in-frame clones, not every one. This sample has approximately 190,000 clones; about nine tenths occur once, and the top ten carry approximately 1.8%. CDR1 is SEHNR, CDR2 FQNEAQ, per germline (reference sequence). J gave up 8 bases and V 4 bases, and 11 bases lay outside the gene matches. CDR3 length: 16 amino acids. The sample comprised blood. The chain employs TRBV7-9 and TRBJ2-1, with TRBD1 identical over 10 bases. This sequence was found in a man between 25 and 39 years old in good health. This chain's CDR3 is CASSSPPGQGYDEQFF. CDR3 DNA: TGTGCCAGCAGCTCACCGCCGGGACAGGGGTACGATGAGCAGTTCTTC.